This is a list of T cell receptor beta chains from one sample in a study of blood T cell repertoires in COVID-19. Profiling relied on immunoSEQ multiplex PCR, and the TCRdb table lists in-frame clones only, not all of them. The table lists tens of thousands of clones, 86% of them singletons. The source material was peripheral blood. Receptors originate from a man aged 55 to 69 with acute or convalescent COVID-19. Each CDR3 is given with its conserved first and last residue. D genes are given only for firm matches. Rows may omit the clone size; those that give it use once, few, many or a size class.

d_gene	j_gene	abundance	v_gene	CDR3aa	CDR3nt
-	TRBJ2-7	-	TRBV28	CASSTSWLQQDEQYF	TGTGCCAGCAGCACCAGCTGGCTACAGCAAGACGAGCAGTACTTC
-	TRBJ1-5	-	TRBV15	CATSRVIRQSGIGNQPQHF	TGTGCCACCAGCAGAGTCATTCGACAATCGGGGATAGGCAATCAGCCCCAGCATTTT
TRBD1	TRBJ2-7	-	TRBV7-7	CASSESGGYEQYF	TGTGCTAGCAGCGAATCAGGGGGCTACGAGCAGTACTTC
-	TRBJ1-3	-	TRBV12-5	CASGLVLPGTIYF	TGTGCTAGTGGTTTGGTACTCCCGGGAACCATATATTTT
TRBD2	TRBJ2-2	-	TRBV24-1	CATSEPTSGATGELFF	TGTGCCACCAGTGAACCCACTAGCGGGGCCACCGGGGAGCTGTTTTTT
-	TRBJ1-5	once	TRBV18	CASSAGRKEYNQPQHF	TGTGCCAGCTCAGCGGGACGGAAAGAATACAATCAGCCCCAGCATTTT
TRBD1	TRBJ2-7	few	TRBV19	CASSLNSRQGYYEQYF	TGTGCCAGTAGTCTAAATTCGCGACAGGGGTACTACGAGCAGTACTTC
-	TRBJ2-6	-	TRBV2	CASKWLSGANVLTF	TGTGCCAGCAAGTGGCTCTCTGGGGCCAACGTCCTGACTTTC
-	TRBJ2-1	-	TRBV9	CASSPGVSNEQFF	TGTGCCAGCAGCCCGGGAGTCAGCAATGAGCAGTTCTTC
-	TRBJ1-2	-	TRBV30	CAGRRDAREDYGYTF	TGTGCCGGAAGAAGGGATGCCAGGGAAGACTATGGCTACACCTTC
-	TRBJ2-7	-	TRBV24-1	CATRRRTVSYEQYF	TGTGCCACCCGCCGGCGGACAGTTTCCTACGAGCAGTACTTC
-	TRBJ1-4	-	TRBV6-1	CASSEGIGGRGEKLFF	TGTGCCAGCAGTGAAGGGATTGGCGGTCGGGGTGAAAAACTGTTTTTT
-	TRBJ2-2	once	TRBV12-3/TRBV12-4	CASSSTSPGELFF	TGTGCCAGCAGTTCTACGAGTCCCGGGGAGCTGTTTTTT
TRBD2	TRBJ2-3	-	TRBV28	CASSLPLLAGVDTQYF	TGTGCCAGCAGTTTACCCTTACTAGCGGGAGTAGATACGCAGTATTTT
TRBD2	TRBJ2-5	-	TRBV11-1	CASSLVGGGAGKTQYF	TGTGCCAGCAGCTTAGTCGGCGGGGGGGCAGGGAAGACCCAGTACTTC
TRBD1	TRBJ2-6	-	TRBV7-2	CASSSGQGRSGANVLTF	TGTGCCAGCAGCTCCGGACAGGGACGCTCTGGGGCCAACGTCCTGACTTTC
-	TRBJ2-7	-	TRBV6-2/TRBV6-3	CASSLRNGVGPGEQYF	TGTGCCAGCAGTTTACGAAATGGCGTTGGCCCGGGCGAGCAGTACTTC
-	TRBJ1-6	-	TRBV3-1/TRBV3-2	CASSHLEGNSPLHF	TGTGCCAGCAGCCATTTAGAGGGTAATTCACCCCTCCACTTT
TRBD1	TRBJ1-5	-	TRBV11-3	CASSLRQGEFQPQHF	TGTGCCAGCAGCTTAAGACAGGGAGAATTTCAGCCCCAGCATTTT
-	TRBJ1-2	-	TRBV6-2/TRBV6-3	CASSPTPRENGYTF	TGTGCCAGCAGCCCAACCCCCAGGGAAAATGGCTACACCTTC
TRBD2	TRBJ2-1	-	TRBV7-9	CASSRTSGGNEQFF	TGTGCCAGCAGCAGGACTAGCGGGGGCAATGAGCAGTTCTTC
TRBD1	TRBJ2-3	-	TRBV5-1	CASSLGSRGRGGTDTQYF	TGCGCCAGCAGCTTGGGTAGTAGGGGGCGAGGGGGCACAGATACGCAGTATTTT
TRBD2	TRBJ2-3	-	TRBV7-2	CASSSRTSGVYF	TGTGCCAGCAGCTCCAGGACTAGCGGGGTCTATTTT
TRBD1	TRBJ2-4	-	TRBV7-9	CASSSDRGRSVQYF	TGTGCCAGCAGCTCTGACAGGGGGCGATCGGTTCAGTACTTC
TRBD1	TRBJ1-1	few	TRBV6-2/TRBV6-3	CASSTHRDRGRSEAFF	TGTGCCAGCAGCACTCACCGGGACAGGGGGCGTTCTGAAGCTTTCTTT
-	TRBJ1-5	-	TRBV19	CASSETGPYQPQHF	TGTGCCAGTAGTGAAACAGGCCCGTATCAGCCCCAGCATTTT
-	TRBJ1-2	-	TRBV6-6	CASSPTGGGGYTF	TGTGCCAGCAGCCCGACAGGTGGTGGTGGCTACACCTTC
-	TRBJ1-2	-	TRBV19	CASSGSNYGYTF	TGTGCCAGTAGCGGGTCTAACTATGGCTACACCTTC
-	TRBJ2-5	-	TRBV11-2	CASSLDLNSGETQYF	TGTGCCAGCAGCTTAGATCTGAATAGCGGAGAGACCCAGTACTTC
-	TRBJ2-2	-	TRBV5-4	CASSLVVPPGELFF	TGTGCCAGCAGCTTGGTAGTACCACCCGGGGAGCTGTTTTTT
-	TRBJ2-3	-	TRBV4-3	CASSQAMSSYTDTQYF	TGCGCCAGCAGCCAAGCTATGTCTAGCTACACAGATACGCAGTATTTT
-	TRBJ1-4	-	TRBV3-1/TRBV3-2	CASSQEAGRANEKLFF	TGTGCCAGCAGCCAAGAAGCGGGACGGGCGAATGAAAAACTGTTTTTT
-	TRBJ1-6	-	TRBV6-4	CASSEVLSWSSPLHF	TGTGCCAGCAGTGAAGTTCTTTCCTGGAGTTCACCCCTCCACTTT
TRBD1	TRBJ2-3	-	TRBV25-1	CASSHRGIGRTDTQYF	TGTGCCAGCTCCCACAGGGGAATAGGGCGGACAGATACGCAGTATTTT
-	TRBJ2-1	-	TRBV10-1	CASSEGISESSYNEQFF	TGCGCCAGCAGTGAGGGTATTAGCGAGAGCTCCTACAATGAGCAGTTCTTC
TRBD2	TRBJ2-1	-	TRBV27	CASSPGTSANEQFF	TGTGCCAGCAGTCCGGGGACTAGCGCCAATGAGCAGTTCTTC
-	TRBJ2-7	-	TRBV6-5	CASSYNSGHSYEQYF	TGTGCCAGCAGTTACAACTCAGGGCACTCCTACGAGCAGTACTTC